Listed below are T cell receptor beta chains from one sample, sequenced in a study of technical replicates of blood from several donors. Repertoires were generated with immunoSEQ multiplex PCR, while TCRdb's copy carries only in-frame clones and drops some. The data show approximately 76,000 clones, approximately 97% seen once. Sequenced input: T cells isolated from PBMCs. The receptors originated from a human donor in good health. The CDR3 runs from the conserved cysteine through the conserved F or W. The D gene is left open where the match is weak. The size entry is marked missing in some rows and otherwise reads once, few, many or a size class.

j_call | clone_size | v_call | d_call | cdr3_length | cdr3_aa | cdr3_nt
TRBJ1-1 | - | TRBV7-9 | - | 16 | CASSLGGGGPYAEAFF | TGTGCCAGCAGCTTAGGGGGGGGCGGCCCTTATGCTGAAGCTTTCTTT
TRBJ2-3 | - | TRBV11-1 | TRBD1 | 15 | CASSRDRASTDTQYF | TGTGCCAGCAGCCGGGACAGAGCTAGCACAGATACGCAGTATTTT
TRBJ2-1 | - | TRBV4-1 | - | 12 | CASSQDPPSKFF | TGCGCCAGCAGCCAAGACCCCCCCAGTAAGTTCTTC
TRBJ1-5 | - | TRBV4-1 | - | 14 | CASSQGRIDQPQHF | TGCGCCAGCAGCCAGGGCCGAATAGATCAGCCCCAGCATTTT
TRBJ2-3 | - | TRBV9 | - | 15 | CASSVVTGNTDTQYF | TGTGCCAGCAGCGTAGTAACGGGAAACACAGATACGCAGTATTTT
TRBJ1-2 | - | TRBV27 | - | 15 | CASSLSRDYLVGYTF | TGTGCCAGCAGTTTATCCAGGGATTATTTAGTAGGCTACACCTTC
TRBJ2-1 | - | TRBV28 | TRBD2 | 14 | CASRPGLALNEQFF | TGTGCCAGCAGACCGGGACTAGCCCTGAATGAGCAGTTCTTC
TRBJ2-7 | - | TRBV2 | - | 15 | CASSVRFVSSYEQYF | TGTGCCAGCAGTGTGCGGTTTGTCAGCTCCTACGAGCAGTACTTC
TRBJ1-3 | - | TRBV27 | - | 15 | CASSFSHVSGNTIYF | TGTGCCAGCAGTTTTTCACACGTCTCTGGAAACACCATATATTTT
TRBJ1-3 | - | TRBV9 | - | 15 | CASSEEAYSGNTIYF | TGTGCCAGCAGCGAAGAAGCGTACTCTGGAAACACCATATATTTT
TRBJ2-5 | - | TRBV5-4 | TRBD2 | 17 | CASSLGTSGGAGETQYF | TGTGCCAGCAGCTTGGGGACTAGCGGGGGGGCAGGAGAGACCCAGTACTTC
TRBJ1-2 | - | TRBV6-1 | TRBD1 | 12 | CASRKTGNGYTF | TGTGCCAGCAGAAAGACAGGGAATGGCTACACCTTC
TRBJ1-1 | - | TRBV4-1 | - | 12 | CASSYGWTEAFF | TGCGCCAGCAGCTATGGCTGGACTGAAGCTTTCTTT
TRBJ2-7 | - | TRBV2 | TRBD2 | 16 | CATLGLAGGRPYEQYF | TGTGCCACCCTGGGACTAGCGGGAGGCCGACCCTACGAGCAGTACTTC
TRBJ2-1 | - | TRBV27 | TRBD2 | 15 | CASTAGTSGKDEQFF | TGTGCCAGCACCGCCGGGACTAGCGGGAAGGATGAGCAGTTCTTC
TRBJ2-7 | - | TRBV27 | TRBD1 | 13 | CASSSRDRAEQYF | TGTGCCAGCAGTTCCCGGGACAGGGCCGAGCAGTACTTC
TRBJ1-6 | - | TRBV7-9 | TRBD1 | 16 | CASSGDSLSYNSPLHF | TGTGCCAGCAGCGGGGACAGTCTTTCCTATAATTCACCCCTCCACTTT
TRBJ1-2 | - | TRBV28 | - | 20 | CASSPFLPLPGTPVYYGYTF | TGTGCCAGCAGCCCGTTTTTGCCCTTACCCGGGACACCGGTTTACTATGGCTACACCTTC
TRBJ2-7 | - | TRBV27 | TRBD1 | 16 | CASSSQRDRGNDEQYF | TGTGCCAGCAGTTCCCAACGGGACAGGGGAAACGACGAGCAGTACTTC
TRBJ2-2 | - | TRBV5-1 | - | 16 | CASRPVQGIQTGELFF | TGCGCCAGCAGACCCGTCCAGGGTATTCAGACCGGGGAGCTGTTTTTT
TRBJ2-5 | - | TRBV30 | - | 11 | CAWSVQETQYF | TGTGCCTGGAGTGTACAGGAGACCCAGTACTTC
TRBJ2-7 | once | TRBV2 | - | 12 | CASSVQSLEQYF | TGTGCCAGCAGTGTACAGTCCCTCGAGCAGTACTTC
TRBJ2-7 | - | TRBV5-1 | TRBD1 | 14 | CASSLRDSSYEQYF | TGCGCCAGCAGCTTACGGGACAGCTCCTACGAGCAGTACTTC
TRBJ1-3 | - | TRBV6-1 | - | 14 | CASSEGGSGNTIYF | TGTGCCAGCAGTGAGGGAGGCTCTGGAAACACCATATATTTT
TRBJ2-7 | - | TRBV19 | TRBD2 | 17 | CASSPTSGRIGGGEQYF | TGTGCCAGTTCACCCACTAGCGGGAGGATAGGCGGAGGCGAGCAGTACTTC
TRBJ2-3 | - | TRBV4-1 | - | 16 | CASSQETAVGADTQYF | TGCGCCAGCAGCCAGGAAACCGCCGTAGGGGCAGATACGCAGTATTTT
TRBJ2-5 | once | TRBV29-1 | TRBD2 | 17 | CSVGGSLAGGGQETQYF | TGCAGCGTTGGGGGGTCGCTAGCGGGAGGTGGTCAAGAGACCCAGTACTTC
TRBJ2-2 | - | TRBV7-8 | - | 14 | CASSYSQNTGELFF | TGTGCCAGCAGCTATTCACAGAACACCGGGGAGCTGTTTTTT
TRBJ1-1 | - | TRBV9 | - | 14 | CASSPDPRSTEAFF | TGTGCCAGCAGCCCAGACCCCCGGAGCACTGAAGCTTTCTTT
TRBJ2-7 | - | TRBV19 | TRBD2 | 14 | CASSTGLDLYEQYF | TGTGCCAGTAGTACGGGACTAGACCTCTACGAGCAGTACTTC
TRBJ1-2 | - | TRBV6-6 | - | 12 | CASSFHPGGYTF | TGTGCCAGCTCCTTCCACCCGGGGGGCTACACCTTC
TRBJ1-1 | - | TRBV19 | TRBD1 | 15 | CASSIVGTGVTEAFF | TGTGCCAGTAGTATAGTAGGGACAGGGGTTACTGAAGCTTTCTTT
TRBJ1-6 | - | TRBV19 | TRBD1 | 15 | CASSIGQAENSPLHF | TGTGCCAGTAGTATTGGACAGGCTGAAAATTCACCCCTCCACTTT
TRBJ1-2 | few | TRBV10-1 | - | 12 | CASSESSYGYTF | TGCGCCAGCAGTGAGTCCTCCTATGGCTACACCTTC
TRBJ2-7 | - | TRBV6-5 | - | 13 | CASSFVSGYEQYF | TGTGCCAGCAGTTTTGTCAGCGGCTACGAGCAGTACTTC
TRBJ1-5 | - | TRBV7-8 | - | 16 | CASSSGILQGYQPQHF | TGTGCCAGCAGCTCGGGAATCCTACAGGGTTATCAGCCCCAGCATTTT